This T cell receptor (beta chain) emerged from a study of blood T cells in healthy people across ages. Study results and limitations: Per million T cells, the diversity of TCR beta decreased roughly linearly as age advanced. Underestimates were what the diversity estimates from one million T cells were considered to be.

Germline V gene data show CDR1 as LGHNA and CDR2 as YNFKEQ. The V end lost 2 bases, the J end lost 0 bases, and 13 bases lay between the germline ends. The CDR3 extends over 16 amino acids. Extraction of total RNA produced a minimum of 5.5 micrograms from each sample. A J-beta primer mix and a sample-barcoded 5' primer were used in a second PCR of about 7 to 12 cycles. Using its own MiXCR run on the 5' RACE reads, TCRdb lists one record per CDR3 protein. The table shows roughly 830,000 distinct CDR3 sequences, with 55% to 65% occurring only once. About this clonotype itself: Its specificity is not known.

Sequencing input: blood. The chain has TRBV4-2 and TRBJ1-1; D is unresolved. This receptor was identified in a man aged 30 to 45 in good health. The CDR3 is CASSQTPGRLNTEAFF. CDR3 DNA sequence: TGTGCCAGCAGCCAAACCCCGGGCAGGTTGAACACTGAAGCTTTCTTT.